This T cell receptor beta chain was observed in a study of immune evolution from preneoplasia to lung adenocarcinoma. Each case's diagnosis was confirmed by two pathologists on H&E. Premalignant or tumor cells were enriched by macro-dissection after pathologic assessment. Using immunoSEQ multiplex PCR, the repertoire was profiled, and TCRdb retains in-frame clones only, with some absent. This sample has about 10,000 clones, with around 81% found just once. Per germline, CDR1 LGHNA and CDR2 YNFKEQ. The V end lost 1 base, the J end lost 2 bases, and 10 bases lay between the germline ends. The CDR3 length is 15 residues.

The sample was FFPE minimally invasive lung adenocarcinoma tissue. The TCR originated in a person aged 60-80 years with lung adenocarcinoma. The chain recombines TRBV4-2 with TRBJ2-3; tentatively, D is TRBD2 (5 bases). In DNA, the CDR3 is TGTGCCAGCAGCCAAGGAGGGAAGCACACAGATACGCAGTATTTT. Encoded protein: CASSQGGKHTDTQYF.